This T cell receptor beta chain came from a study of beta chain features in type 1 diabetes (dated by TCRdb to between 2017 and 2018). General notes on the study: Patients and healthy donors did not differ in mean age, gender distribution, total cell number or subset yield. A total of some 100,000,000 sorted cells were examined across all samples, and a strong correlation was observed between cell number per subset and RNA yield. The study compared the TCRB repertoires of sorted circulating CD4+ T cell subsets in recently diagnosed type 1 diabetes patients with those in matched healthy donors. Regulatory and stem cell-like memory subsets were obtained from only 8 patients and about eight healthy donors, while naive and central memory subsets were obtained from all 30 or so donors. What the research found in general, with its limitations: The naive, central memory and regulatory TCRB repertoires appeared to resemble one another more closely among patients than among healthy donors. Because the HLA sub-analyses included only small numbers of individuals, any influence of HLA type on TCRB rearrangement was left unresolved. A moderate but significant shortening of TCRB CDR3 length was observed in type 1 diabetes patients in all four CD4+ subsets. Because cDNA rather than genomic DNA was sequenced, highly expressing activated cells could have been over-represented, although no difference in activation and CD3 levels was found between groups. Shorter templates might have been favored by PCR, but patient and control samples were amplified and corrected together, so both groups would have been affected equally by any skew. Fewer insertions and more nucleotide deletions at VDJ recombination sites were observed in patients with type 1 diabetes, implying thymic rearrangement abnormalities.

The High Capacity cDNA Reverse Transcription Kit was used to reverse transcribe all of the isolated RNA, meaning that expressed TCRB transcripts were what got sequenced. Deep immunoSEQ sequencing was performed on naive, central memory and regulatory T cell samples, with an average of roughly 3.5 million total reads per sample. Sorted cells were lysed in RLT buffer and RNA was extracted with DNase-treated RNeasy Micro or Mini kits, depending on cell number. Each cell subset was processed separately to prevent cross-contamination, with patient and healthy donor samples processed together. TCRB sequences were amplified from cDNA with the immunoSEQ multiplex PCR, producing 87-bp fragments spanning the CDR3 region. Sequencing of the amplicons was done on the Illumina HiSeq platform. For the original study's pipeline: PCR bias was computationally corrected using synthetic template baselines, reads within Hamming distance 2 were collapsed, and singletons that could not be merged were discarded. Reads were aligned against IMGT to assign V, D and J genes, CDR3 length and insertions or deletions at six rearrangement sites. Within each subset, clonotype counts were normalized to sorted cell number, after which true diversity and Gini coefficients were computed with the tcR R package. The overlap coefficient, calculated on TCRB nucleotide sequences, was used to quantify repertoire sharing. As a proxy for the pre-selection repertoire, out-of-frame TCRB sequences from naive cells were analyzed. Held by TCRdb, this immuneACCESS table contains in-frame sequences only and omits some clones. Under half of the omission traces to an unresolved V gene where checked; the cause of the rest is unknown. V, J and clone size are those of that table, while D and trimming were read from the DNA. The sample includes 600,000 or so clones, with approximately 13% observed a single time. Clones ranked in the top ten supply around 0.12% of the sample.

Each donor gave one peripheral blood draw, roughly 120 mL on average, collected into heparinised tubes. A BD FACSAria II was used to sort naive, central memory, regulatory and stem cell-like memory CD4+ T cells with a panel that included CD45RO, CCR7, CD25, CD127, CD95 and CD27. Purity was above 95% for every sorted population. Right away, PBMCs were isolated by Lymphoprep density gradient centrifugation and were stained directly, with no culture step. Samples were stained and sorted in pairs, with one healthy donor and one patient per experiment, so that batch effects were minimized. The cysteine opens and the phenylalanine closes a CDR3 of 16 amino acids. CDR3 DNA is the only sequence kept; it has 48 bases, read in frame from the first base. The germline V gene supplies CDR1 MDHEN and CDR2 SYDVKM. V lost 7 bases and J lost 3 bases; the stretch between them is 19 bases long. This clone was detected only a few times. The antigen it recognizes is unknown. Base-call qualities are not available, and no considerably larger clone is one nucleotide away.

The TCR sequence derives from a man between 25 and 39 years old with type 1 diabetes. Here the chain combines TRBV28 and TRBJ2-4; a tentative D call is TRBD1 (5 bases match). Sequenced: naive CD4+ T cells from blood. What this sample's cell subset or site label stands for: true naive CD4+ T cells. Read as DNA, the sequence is TGTGCCAGCAAAGGGCCCTTTGACAGTTACAAAAACATTCAGTACTTC. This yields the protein CASKGPFDSYKNIQYF. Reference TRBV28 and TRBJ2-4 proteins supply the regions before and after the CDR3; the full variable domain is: DVKVTQSSRYLVKRTGEKVFLECVQDMDHENMFWYRQDPGLGLRLIYFSYDVKMKEKGDIPEGYSVSREKKERFSLILESASTNQTSMYLCASKGPFDSYKNIQYFGAGTRLSVL.